Listed below are T cell receptor beta chains from one sample, sequenced in a study of Ad26.COV2.S vaccination and SARS-CoV-2 variants. The repertoire was sequenced with immunoSEQ multiplex PCR; TCRdb's copy has only in-frame clones and lacks some. The table has approximately 410,000 clones, about 90% seen once. Specimen: peripheral blood, collected in a trial of Ad26.COV2.S vaccine versus placebo. The receptors originated from a person between 18 and 65 years old who received the Ad26.COV2.S COVID-19 vaccine or a placebo. CDR3s include the opening cysteine and the closing phenylalanine or tryptophan. The D gene is left open where the match is weak. Clone size is given for some rows only: seen once, a few or many times, or a class if the clone is expanded.

v_gene: TRBV18; d_gene: -; j_gene: TRBJ2-1; abundance: -; CDR3nt: TGTGCCAGCTCGCTTCAAGGGACAAACTCCTACAATGAGCAGTTCTTC; CDR3aa: CASSLQGTNSYNEQFF
v_gene: TRBV30; d_gene: -; j_gene: TRBJ2-1; abundance: -; CDR3nt: TGTGCCTGGAACAGGGTGGGCTCCTACAATGAGCAGTTCTTC; CDR3aa: CAWNRVGSYNEQFF
v_gene: TRBV6-5; d_gene: TRBD1; j_gene: TRBJ2-1; abundance: once; CDR3nt: TGTGCCGGAAGTTGGACAGGGGCCCACAATGAGCAGTTCTTC; CDR3aa: CAGSWTGAHNEQFF
v_gene: TRBV21-1; d_gene: -; j_gene: TRBJ1-2; abundance: once; CDR3nt: TGTGCCAGCAGCCCCGTCACCTTC; CDR3aa: CASSPVTF
v_gene: TRBV7-2; d_gene: TRBD2; j_gene: TRBJ2-3; abundance: -; CDR3nt: TGTGCCAGCAGGGTAACTAGCGGGGGAGGCACAGATACGCAGTATTTT; CDR3aa: CASRVTSGGGTDTQYF
v_gene: TRBV4-1; d_gene: -; j_gene: TRBJ2-1; abundance: -; CDR3nt: TGCGCCAGCAGCCAATCCCGCTTAACGGCGTCCTACAATGAGCAGTTCTTC; CDR3aa: CASSQSRLTASYNEQFF
v_gene: TRBV11-2; d_gene: -; j_gene: TRBJ1-1; abundance: -; CDR3nt: TGTGCCAGCAGCTTAAGACAGGAAGCTTTCTTT; CDR3aa: CASSLRQEAFF
v_gene: TRBV20-1; d_gene: -; j_gene: TRBJ2-3; abundance: -; CDR3nt: TGCAGTGCTAGTTCCGGGGGGCCCACAGATACGCAGTATTTT; CDR3aa: CSASSGGPTDTQYF
v_gene: TRBV19; d_gene: -; j_gene: TRBJ1-4; abundance: -; CDR3nt: TGTGCCAGTAGTATAGCGAAAGGGCTTAATGAAAAACTGTTTTTT; CDR3aa: CASSIAKGLNEKLFF
v_gene: TRBV19; d_gene: -; j_gene: TRBJ2-1; abundance: -; CDR3nt: TGTGCCAGTAGGGAGGGACAGTACAATGAGCAGTTCTTC; CDR3aa: CASREGQYNEQFF
v_gene: TRBV7-9; d_gene: -; j_gene: TRBJ2-1; abundance: -; CDR3nt: TGTGCCAGCAGCTTAGCTGAGCAGTTCTTC; CDR3aa: CASSLAEQFF
v_gene: TRBV19; d_gene: TRBD1; j_gene: TRBJ1-4; abundance: -; CDR3nt: TGTGCCAGTAGTTCGCGGACAGGCGGTAATGAAAAACTGTTTTTT; CDR3aa: CASSSRTGGNEKLFF
v_gene: TRBV4-3; d_gene: -; j_gene: TRBJ1-6; abundance: -; CDR3nt: TGCGCCAGCAGCCTACGACAGGCAAAGAGCTCCTATAATTCACCCCTCCACTTT; CDR3aa: CASSLRQAKSSYNSPLHF
v_gene: TRBV29-1; d_gene: -; j_gene: TRBJ2-1; abundance: -; CDR3nt: TGCAGCGTTTTCGCCCGTCCAAGTATCGATGAGCAGTTCTTC; CDR3aa: CSVFARPSIDEQFF
v_gene: TRBV6-5; d_gene: TRBD2; j_gene: TRBJ2-7; abundance: -; CDR3nt: TGTGCCAGCAGTTACTCAACTAGCGGGCTCTCCTACGAGCAGTACTTC; CDR3aa: CASSYSTSGLSYEQYF
v_gene: TRBV30; d_gene: TRBD1; j_gene: TRBJ1-1; abundance: -; CDR3nt: TGTGCCTGGAGTGGACGACAGGGACGAGAAGCTTTCTTT; CDR3aa: CAWSGRQGREAFF
v_gene: TRBV5-4; d_gene: -; j_gene: TRBJ1-1; abundance: -; CDR3nt: TGTGCCAGCAGCTTGGAACTTGCCATCACTGAAGCTTTCTTT; CDR3aa: CASSLELAITEAFF
v_gene: TRBV6-4; d_gene: -; j_gene: TRBJ2-2; abundance: -; CDR3nt: TGTGCCAGCAGCCTTGAAGGTTTCGCGAACACCGGGGAGCTGTTTTTT; CDR3aa: CASSLEGFANTGELFF
v_gene: TRBV29-1; d_gene: -; j_gene: TRBJ1-1; abundance: -; CDR3nt: TGCAGCGTTTCCGGGGGGAACACTGAAGCTTTCTTT; CDR3aa: CSVSGGNTEAFF
v_gene: TRBV4-3; d_gene: TRBD1; j_gene: TRBJ2-7; abundance: -; CDR3nt: TGCGCCAGCAGCCAAGATTGGCGGGGCAGGGGGCGCGAGCAGTACTTC; CDR3aa: CASSQDWRGRGREQYF
v_gene: TRBV4-3; d_gene: TRBD2; j_gene: TRBJ2-1; abundance: -; CDR3nt: TGCGCCAGCAGCCAAGATTTCCTAGCGGGGGGACCGGCCTACAATGAGCAGTTCTTC; CDR3aa: CASSQDFLAGGPAYNEQFF
v_gene: TRBV3-1/TRBV3-2; d_gene: TRBD2; j_gene: TRBJ2-1; abundance: -; CDR3nt: TGTGCCAGCACCAGGAGGGGGACTAGCGGGGTATGGGAGCAGTTCTTC; CDR3aa: CASTRRGTSGVWEQFF
v_gene: TRBV4-1; d_gene: TRBD2; j_gene: TRBJ2-1; abundance: -; CDR3nt: TGCGCCAGCAGCCAGACACTAGCGGGGGCGTACAATGAGCAGTTCTTC; CDR3aa: CASSQTLAGAYNEQFF
v_gene: TRBV7-2; d_gene: -; j_gene: TRBJ1-5; abundance: -; CDR3nt: TGTGCCAGCAGCTTAGGGGGCCTCTATAGCAATCAGCCCCAGCATTTT; CDR3aa: CASSLGGLYSNQPQHF
v_gene: TRBV7-2; d_gene: TRBD2; j_gene: TRBJ2-2; abundance: -; CDR3nt: TGTGCCAGCATACCGGGGGGGGCCCCCGGGGAGCTGTTTTTT; CDR3aa: CASIPGGAPGELFF
v_gene: TRBV7-9; d_gene: TRBD1; j_gene: TRBJ1-2; abundance: -; CDR3nt: TGTGCCAGCAGCCCCCCGGGACAGGGGATTATCTATGGCTACACCTTC; CDR3aa: CASSPPGQGIIYGYTF
v_gene: TRBV6-1; d_gene: -; j_gene: TRBJ2-1; abundance: -; CDR3nt: TGTGCCAGCAGTGCGGAGCCCGGGACCCTATACAATGATGGGCAGTTCTTC; CDR3aa: CASSAEPGTLYNDGQFF
v_gene: TRBV3-1/TRBV3-2; d_gene: TRBD2; j_gene: TRBJ2-2; abundance: -; CDR3nt: TGTGCCAGCAGCCAAAGCGGGGGGGCCGGGGAGCTGTTTTTT; CDR3aa: CASSQSGGAGELFF
v_gene: TRBV19; d_gene: -; j_gene: TRBJ2-7; abundance: -; CDR3nt: TGTGCCAGTAGTATAGATAGAGGGGCGAGCGAATACGAGCAGTACTTC; CDR3aa: CASSIDRGASEYEQYF
v_gene: TRBV4-1; d_gene: -; j_gene: TRBJ1-2; abundance: -; CDR3nt: TGCGCCAGCAGCCAAGTCTTGACGGGTAAAGGATTGGGCTATGGCTACACCTTC; CDR3aa: CASSQVLTGKGLGYGYTF
v_gene: TRBV5-1; d_gene: TRBD1; j_gene: TRBJ2-7; abundance: -; CDR3nt: TGCGCCAGCAGCTTGGCCGGGACAGAGAGCTCCTACGAGCAGTACTTC; CDR3aa: CASSLAGTESSYEQYF
v_gene: TRBV9; d_gene: -; j_gene: TRBJ1-5; abundance: once; CDR3nt: TGTGCCAGCAGCGTAGCTGCGGGGCATCAGCCCCAGCATTTT; CDR3aa: CASSVAAGHQPQHF
v_gene: TRBV19; d_gene: -; j_gene: TRBJ2-7; abundance: -; CDR3nt: TGTGCCAGTAGTATGAACAGGGCCTACGAGCAGTACTTC; CDR3aa: CASSMNRAYEQYF
v_gene: TRBV5-1; d_gene: TRBD1; j_gene: TRBJ2-7; abundance: once; CDR3nt: TGCGCCAGCAGCTTGCAGGGGGCTCCCTACGAGCAGTACTTC; CDR3aa: CASSLQGAPYEQYF
v_gene: TRBV7-9; d_gene: -; j_gene: TRBJ1-2; abundance: -; CDR3nt: TGTGCCAGCAGCTTAGATCCCCCAGCGAACTATGGCTACACCTTC; CDR3aa: CASSLDPPANYGYTF
v_gene: TRBV28; d_gene: -; j_gene: TRBJ1-5; abundance: once; CDR3nt: TGTGCCAGCAGTTCAACAGGATTTGGTCAGCCCCAGCATTTT; CDR3aa: CASSSTGFGQPQHF
v_gene: TRBV6-1; d_gene: -; j_gene: TRBJ1-1; abundance: -; CDR3nt: TGTGCCAGCAACTACAGGGAGAACACTGAAGCTTTCTTT; CDR3aa: CASNYRENTEAFF
v_gene: TRBV5-1; d_gene: TRBD1; j_gene: TRBJ1-2; abundance: -; CDR3nt: TGCGCCAGCAGCTTGATTCCAGGGGGCCTCAACTATGGCTACACCTTC; CDR3aa: CASSLIPGGLNYGYTF
v_gene: TRBV5-1; d_gene: -; j_gene: TRBJ2-1; abundance: -; CDR3nt: TGCGCCAGCAGCTTGAGTCCAGCGGCTTACAATGAGCAGTTCTTC; CDR3aa: CASSLSPAAYNEQFF
v_gene: TRBV27; d_gene: -; j_gene: TRBJ2-5; abundance: -; CDR3nt: TGTGCCAGCAGTTGGGAAGGGGGGGAACAAGAGACCCAGTACTTC; CDR3aa: CASSWEGGEQETQYF
v_gene: TRBV6-5; d_gene: TRBD1; j_gene: TRBJ1-5; abundance: -; CDR3nt: TGTGCCAGCAGCGCGACAGGGTTCAGTCAGCCCCAGCATTTT; CDR3aa: CASSATGFSQPQHF
v_gene: TRBV5-4; d_gene: -; j_gene: TRBJ1-4; abundance: -; CDR3nt: TGTGCCAGCAGCCCGGAACTTAGAGGGGAAAAACTGTTTTTT; CDR3aa: CASSPELRGEKLFF
v_gene: TRBV28; d_gene: -; j_gene: TRBJ1-1; abundance: few; CDR3nt: TGTGCCAGCAGTCTAGCCTTTGGCACTGAAGCTTTCTTT; CDR3aa: CASSLAFGTEAFF
v_gene: TRBV5-6; d_gene: -; j_gene: TRBJ1-2; abundance: -; CDR3nt: TGTGCCAGCAGCTTGGGCAGGGGACATGGCTACACCTTC; CDR3aa: CASSLGRGHGYTF